This T cell receptor beta chain is drawn from a study of cytomegalovirus exposure and HLA in healthy donors. Study at large: In terms of ancestry, the Caucasian-associated cluster contained around 79% of the roughly 400 genotyped donors.

General study findings and limits: A further, later analysis showed that HLA-associated TCR beta chains (compared with equally common others) were more clonally expanded. Most TCR sequences showed up rarely, but some public TCRs showed up in many donors.

In germline, CDR1 is MNHEY, CDR2 SMNVEV (reference sequence). The V and J ends lost 5 bases and 3 bases respectively, with 17 bases between them. There are 15 residues in the CDR3. PCR used 60 Vbeta primers and 13 Jbeta primers. Data came from immunoSEQ multiplex PCR; TCRdb stores just in-frame clones and leaves some out. The sample has around 75,000 clones, 75% to 85% seen once. A note on this clone: Its target is unknown.

The rearrangement joins TRBV27 to TRBJ2-7; TRBD2 might be the D (6 bases). The TCR sequence derives from a man aged 35-49 years in good health and CMV-seronegative. Material for sequencing was PBMCs. For the CDR3, the DNA is TGTGCCAGCAGTGGAGGGACCGCATACATCTACGAGCAGTACTTC. As protein: CASSGGTAYIYEQYF.